Shown below are 28 T cell receptor beta chains from a single sample sequenced in a study of regulatory T cells in long-lasting Graves disease. Investigators prepared the TCR beta libraries by applying iRepertoire HTBI primers and Arm-PCR of CDR3 regions. Each CDR3 protein is one row after TCRdb ran MiXCR on the multiplex PCR reads. Here the sample spans roughly 420,000 distinct CDR3 sequences, 15% to 18% being singletons. Stated time point: newly diagnosed GD, antithyroid drugs for less than 3 months. PBMCs provided the RNA from which the TCR library was made. The starting material was peripheral blood mononuclear cells (PBMCs), obtained at new diagnosis, from a patient treated with antithyroid drugs. The receptors here all came from a female donor with Graves disease.

Many counts were recorded for this clonotype. This chain joins TRBV5-1 and TRBJ2-3, with 9 bases lining up with TRBD2. Germline values: CDR1 SGHRS, CDR2 YFSETQ. The trim removed 7 bases at V and 1 base at J, leaving 16 bases unmatched. This CDR3 has 18 residues. The CDR3: CASRTRSSGSYRTDTQYF. CDR3 coding DNA: TGCGCCAGCCGGACTCGGAGTAGCGGGAGCTACCGCACAGATACGCAGTATTTT. The whole variable domain, filled in from reference TRBV5-1 and TRBJ2-3, reads KAGVTQTPRYLIKTRGQQVTLSCSPISGHRSVSWYQQTPGQGLQFLFEYFSETQRNKGNFPGRFSGRQFSNSRSEMNVSTLELGDSALYLCASRTRSSGSYRTDTQYFGPGTRLTVL.

This clonotype came up a few times. CDR3 region: CSAGGAGTDTQYF. The CDR3 DNA reads TGCAGCGCGGGCGGGGCCGGCACAGATACGCAGTATTTT. The chain employs TRBV20-1 and TRBJ2-3, with D possibly matching TRBD2 (6 bases). The CDR3 covers 13 residues. Germline lookup yields CDR1 DFQATT and CDR2 SNEGSKA (reference sequence).

This clonotype was detected many times. The chain recombines TRBV3-1 with TRBJ2-3, with 10 bases aligning to TRBD1. Unmatched junction bases numbered 8, after V lost 4 bases and J lost 4 bases. The CDR3 extends over 16 amino acids. Germline CDR1 and CDR2: LGHDT and YNNKEL (reference sequence). The CDR3 bases are TGTGCCAGCAGCCCCGCGGACAGGGGGTTCGCAGATACGCAGTATTTT. It codes for CASSPADRGFADTQYF.

This clonotype was recorded many times. J is TRBJ1-3 and V is TRBV5-6, with D uncertain. The length of the CDR3 is 14 residues. Trimming removed 5 bases from V and 4 bases from J, with 13 bases in between. CDR1 SGHDT and CDR2 YYEEEE come from the germline V gene. The CDR3 nucleotides are TGTGCCAGCAGGTCTCCGGCACTCGGAAACACCATATATTTT. Translation: CASRSPALGNTIYF.

This clonotype was observed a few times. This chain links TRBV29-1 with TRBJ2-2; D might be TRBD1 (6 bases). Germline values: CDR1 SQVTM, CDR2 ANQGSEA. Trimming removed 8 bases from V and 1 base from J, with 14 bases in between. The CDR3 loop spans 14 amino acids. This CDR3 is CSIPDSLNTGELFF. The CDR3 region has the DNA TGCAGCATCCCGGACAGCCTGAACACCGGGGAGCTGTTTTTT.

In its sample, this clonotype was seen many times. J is TRBJ1-2 and V is TRBV4-1; no clear D. The CDR3 contains 15 residues. The germline gives CDR1 MGHRA, CDR2 YSYEKL. Trimming pared 8 bases from V and 0 bases from J, leaving 16 bases between. Written as DNA, the CDR3 is TGCGCCAGCCAGCAGGCCCGCTCGACTAACTATGGCTACACCTTC. Translating it yields CASQQARSTNYGYTF.

This clonotype has a count of ten or more. This sequence joins TRBV7-3 and TRBJ2-1; D possibly corresponds to TRBD2 (6 bases). The CDR3 extends over 15 amino acids. Germline V gene data show CDR1 as SGHTA and CDR2 as FQGTGA. The ends were cut back, 1 base at V and 8 bases at J, with 15 bases in the middle. The CDR3 is CASSLNPRRVDEQFF. Written as DNA, the CDR3 is TGTGCCAGCAGCTTAAATCCTAGGAGGGTCGATGAGCAGTTCTTC.

The rearrangement joins TRBV6-1 to TRBJ1-3; unclear D gene. Trimming took 2 bases from V and 0 from J, leaving 11 bases between them. Per the germline V gene, CDR1 is MNHNS and CDR2 is SASEGT. The CDR3 loop spans 16 amino acids. The DNA for the CDR3 is TGTGCCAGCAGTGAACAGGACCTACTCTCTGGAAACACCATATATTTT. This codes for CASSEQDLLSGNTIYF.

This clonotype was observed a few times. No DNA is shown, since the ends of the CDR3 on it are uncertain; the CDR3 is the one TCRdb lists. The rearrangement joins TRBV28 to TRBJ2-7; the table assigns TRBD2, which was not confirmed against the DNA. Looked up from germline, CDR1 is MDHEN and CDR2 is SYDVKM. Including both end residues, the CDR3 is 18 amino acids long. This CDR3 is CASSSSTSGLQPFYEQYF.

CDR3 bases: TGTGCCAGCTCACCAGAGGACAGGGACGACAATGAGCAGTTCTTC. It is translated as CASSPEDRDDNEQFF. This chain uses TRBV18 with TRBJ2-1; 8 bases match TRBD1. This CDR3 spans 15 amino acids. J lost 5 bases, V lost 2 bases, and 5 bases had no gene match. CDR1 is KGHSH and CDR2 is LQKENI in the germline V gene.

This clonotype was recorded at least ten times. The chain uses TRBV28 and TRBJ1-5, with D unresolved. V was shortened by 2 bases and J by 3 bases, with 11 bases between the two germline ends. CDR1 is MDHEN, CDR2 SYDVKM, per germline. There are 15 residues in the CDR3. CDR3 protein: CASSLHSVVNQPQHF. As DNA, the CDR3 is TGTGCCAGCAGTTTACATTCGGTAGTCAATCAGCCCCAGCATTTT.

As concerns this clonotype: The junction departs from the called germline gene at one end, perhaps through a read error. V and J are TRBV6-4 and TRBJ2-1; D might be TRBD1 or TRBD2, each matching 5 bases. Germline assignment: CDR1 MRHNA and CDR2 SNTAGT. The CDR3 loop spans 16 amino acids. The CDR3 loop reads CASGDYPRGHYNEQFF. The CDR3 DNA is TGTGCCAGCGGTGACTATCCAAGGGGCCACTACAATGAGCAGTTCTTC.

The sample holds many counts of this clonotype. J is TRBJ1-5 and V is TRBV2; D is unclear. Germline V CDR1 and CDR2: SNHLY, FYNNEI. The CDR3 spans 14 residues. The germline V and J ends were trimmed by 5 bases and 3 bases, with 11 bases remaining between them. In nucleotides, the CDR3 is TGTGCCAGCAGTAGGGAAAATTACAATCAGCCCCAGCATTTT. It specifies CASSRENYNQPQHF.

This clonotype has more than one count but fewer than ten. The gene calls are TRBV19 and TRBJ1-1; perhaps TRBD1 as D (5 bases). Trimming left V 10 bases short and J 0 bases short, with 12 bases between. Germline CDR1 reads LNHDA; CDR2 reads SQIVND (reference sequence). The length of the CDR3 is 13 residues. In nucleotides, the CDR3 is TGTGCCACCAAGAGACAGATGAACACTGAAGCTTTCTTT. Translated, it gives CATKRQMNTEAFF.

This CDR3 reads CASSWVTGWDTEAFF. The CDR3, as DNA: TGTGCCAGCAGTTGGGTGACGGGGTGGGACACTGAAGCTTTCTTT. This chain joins TRBV28 and TRBJ1-1; D is uncertain. Germline V CDR1 and CDR2: MDHEN, SYDVKM. The length of the CDR3 is 15 residues. V was cut by 4 bases and J by 3 bases, with 15 bases left in between.

This chain connects TRBV7-3 to TRBJ2-1, with TRBD2 matching over 7 bases. With V trimmed by 4 bases and J by 5 bases, 2 bases remained unmatched. This CDR3 is 13 amino acids long. Germline V lookup: CDR1 SGHTA, CDR2 FQGTGA. CDR3 bases: TGTGCCAGCAGCTGGACTAGGAACAATGAGCAGTTCTTC. This sequence encodes CASSWTRNNEQFF.

CDR3 sequence: CASSRDSSGNTEAFF. The CDR3, as DNA: TGTGCCAGCAGCCGTGACTCAAGCGGAAACACTGAAGCTTTCTTT. This chain joins TRBV5-4 and TRBJ1-1; unclear D gene. The V and J ends lost 4 bases and 2 bases respectively, with 15 bases between them. The CDR3 is 15 residues long. CDR1 is SGHNT and CDR2 is YYREEE in the germline V gene (reference sequence).

This clonotype was recorded at least ten times. The genes are TRBV7-9 and TRBJ1-1, with TRBD1 as a possible D gene (5 bases). The V end lost 4 bases, the J end lost 1 base, and 13 bases lay between the germline ends. From germline, CDR1 is SEHNR and CDR2 FQNEAQ (reference sequence). The CDR3 runs to 15 residues. DNA for the CDR3: TGTGCCAGCAGCTCCCCGGGGGGAGGGAACACTGAAGCTTTCTTT. Translating it yields CASSSPGGGNTEAFF.

The J gene is TRBJ1-1, the V gene TRBV28; TRBD1 agrees at 8 bases. The CDR3 totals 15 residues. J gave up 4 bases and V 6 bases, and 10 bases lay outside the gene matches. Germline assignment: CDR1 MDHEN and CDR2 SYDVKM. The CDR3 protein is CASSNTDRALTEAFF. CDR3 in DNA: TGTGCCAGCAGCAATACGGACAGGGCACTCACTGAAGCTTTCTTT. The whole variable domain, remainder taken from reference TRBV28 and TRBJ1-1, is DVKVTQSSRYLVKRTGEKVFLECVQDMDHENMFWYRQDPGLGLRLIYFSYDVKMKEKGDIPEGYSVSREKKERFSLILESASTNQTSMYLCASSNTDRALTEAFFGQGTRLTVV.

This clonotype was counted at least ten times. This chain connects TRBV28 to TRBJ2-1; the match to TRBD2 covers 11 bases. V lost 6 bases and J lost 2; bases outside the gene matches: 21. The length of the CDR3 is 21 residues. From germline, CDR1 is MDHEN and CDR2 SYDVKM. The CDR3 loop is CASSRPSFVTSGSFTYNEQFF. CDR3 coding DNA: TGTGCCAGCAGCCGTCCTTCGTTTGTAACTAGCGGGAGTTTCACCTACAATGAGCAGTTCTTC. The full variable domain, with the rest looked up from reference TRBV28 and TRBJ2-1, is DVKVTQSSRYLVKRTGEKVFLECVQDMDHENMFWYRQDPGLGLRLIYFSYDVKMKEKGDIPEGYSVSREKKERFSLILESASTNQTSMYLCASSRPSFVTSGSFTYNEQFFGPGTRLTVL.

This clonotype was seen at least ten times. The V call is TRBV7-6, the J call TRBJ1-1; the D is unclear. Trimming shortened V by 2 bases and J by 2 bases, and 9 bases separated the two germline ends. This CDR3 is built from 14 residues. Germline V CDR1 and CDR2: SGHVS, FNYEAQ. The CDR3 DNA sequence: TGTGCCAGCAGCTTATATACGGGAAACACTGAAGCTTTCTTT. Its protein is CASSLYTGNTEAFF.

This clonotype was seen ten or more times. This chain joins TRBV28 and TRBJ2-1; 7 bases line up with TRBD2. Germline lookup yields CDR1 MDHEN and CDR2 SYDVKM. J was trimmed by 10 bases and V by 3 bases; bases with no gene match: 6. There are 13 residues in the CDR3. The CDR3 coding sequence is TGTGCCAGCAGTTTGGGCGGGGGAACCGAGCAGTTCTTC. Encoded protein: CASSLGGGTEQFF.

This clonotype has a count of ten or more. The V and J genes are TRBV6-5 and TRBJ2-7, with a tentative D call TRBD1 (5 bases). V was cut by 2 bases and J by 5 bases, with 13 bases left in between. Germline-derived CDR1 and CDR2 are MNHEY and SVGAGI. This CDR3 is built from 14 residues. The CDR3 nucleotides are TGTGCCAGCAGTTACCAGGGCGGTCGAAACGAGCAGTACTTC. Amino acids: CASSYQGGRNEQYF.

This clonotype was picked up many times. The chain is built from TRBV7-2 and TRBJ2-5; D remains unclear. CDR1 is SGHTA and CDR2 is FQGNSA in the germline V gene. The CDR3 consists of 14 residues. V lost 5 bases and J lost 4, with 14 bases in between. The CDR3 is CASSRRNWGETQYF. The CDR3 coding sequence is TGTGCCAGCAGCCGCCGAAATTGGGGAGAGACCCAGTACTTC.

This clonotype appeared many times. The V and J genes are TRBV20-1 and TRBJ1-1, with D maybe TRBD1 (6 bases). Germline loops: CDR1 DFQATT, CDR2 SNEGSKA (reference sequence). This CDR3 comprises 12 residues. The CDR3 region has the DNA TGCAGGCCAAGAGGGGGGGGCACTGAAGCTTTCTTT. This codes for CRPRGGGTEAFF.

This clonotype was found a few times. V gene TRBV6-1 combines with J gene TRBJ2-5, with 8 bases matching TRBD1. The CDR3 runs to 17 residues. V was pared by 5 bases and J by 5 bases, with 16 bases of the junction left unmatched. The germline V gene has CDR1 MNHNS and CDR2 SASEGT. The CDR3, as DNA: TGTGCCAGCAGTACGGAAGCAGGGGGCGATGGCGGGGAGACCCAGTACTTC. As protein: CASSTEAGGDGGETQYF.

The V and J genes are TRBV7-2 and TRBJ1-2, with D perhaps matching TRBD1 (5 bases). Germline assignment: CDR1 SGHTA and CDR2 FQGNSA. V lost 5 bases, J lost 1 base, and 17 bases lay in between. CDR3 length equals 16 residues. CDR3 nucleotides: TGTGCCAGCAGCCATTCAGACAGTCCTCTTAACTATGGCTACACCTTC. Translating it yields CASSHSDSPLNYGYTF.

The sample holds many counts of this clonotype. The gene calls are TRBV9 and TRBJ2-1, with 7 nucleotides matching TRBD1. V gave up 3 bases and J gave up 2 bases; unmatched junction bases: 8. This CDR3 spans 16 amino acids. Germline values: CDR1 SGDLS, CDR2 YYNGEE. CDR3: CASSAQGVIPYNEQFF. CDR3 nucleotides: TGTGCCAGCAGCGCGCAGGGGGTAATCCCCTACAATGAGCAGTTCTTC.